This T cell receptor (beta chain) appears in the sequencing data of a study of cytomegalovirus exposure and HLA in healthy donors (TCRdb year 2017). Turning to the overall study: According to a later analysis, one platform produced both the 100 to 150 validation repertoires and the 666 repertoires of the first cohort. In addition to the first cohort of 666 subjects, a separate validation cohort of around 110 different subjects was used. To predict cytomegalovirus infection status, the study combined high-throughput TCR immunosequencing, statistical association of individual TCRs with disease status, and machine learning. The study was designed to test whether signatures of past pathogen exposure could be identified by cataloging public T cell receptors. Overall study results and their limits: Most TCR sequences were observed very rarely across donors, whereas some public TCRs were present in many individuals. The authors suggested that the approach could potentially be generalized to other disease states and immunological phenotypes. A later analysis lacked HLA typing for the validation cohort, so it scored co-occurrence in that cohort across all 110 or so repertoires. The classifier was reported to diagnose cytomegalovirus status with high specificity and sensitivity in both the original and validation cohorts. A later analysis found that TCRs clustered in the first cohort also tended to co-occur in the 120 or so validation repertoires, with 94% of cluster scores above 0. Three of the identified cytomegalovirus-associated TCR beta chains were confirmed in vitro to be specific for cytomegalovirus antigens. In the study, around 150 TCR beta chains were listed as associated with cytomegalovirus.

With regard to this clone: Its antigen specificity is not known. No base quality information exists; no much larger clone differs at one position.

Donors formed part of the validation cohort, which comprised some 120 subjects and was distinct from the first cohort of over 500 subjects. The library relied on the immunoSEQ multiplex PCR assay. Turning to the authors' computational methods: A statistical classification framework was built to diagnose cytomegalovirus status from the catalog of TCR beta chain sequences. TCRdb mirrors the immuneACCESS table, restricted to in-frame sequences. Some clones are absent from its copies; in checked studies, under half trace to an unresolved V gene, and the reason for the others is unknown. From that table come the V and J calls and clone size; the DNA was used to work out D and trimming. In all, the sample holds tens of thousands of clones, and roughly 93% of those were seen once. The ten largest make up approximately 2.2% of the sample. The CDR3 has 15 amino acids, counting the end cysteine and phenylalanine. Of all the DNA, just the CDR3 is kept, 45 bases in frame from base 1. V loses 4 bases at its end and J loses 5 bases; junction bases beyond the gene matches: 3. Via the germline V gene, CDR1 is SGHVS and CDR2 FQNEAQ.

This TCR was recovered from a man aged 30 to 45 in good health and CMV-seronegative. The V and J segments used are TRBV7-8 and TRBJ2-1, and 12 bases in between align with TRBD2. Sequenced input: PBMCs. The DNA sequence is given as TGTGCCAGCAGCTCTAGCGGGGGGGCCCACAATGAGCAGTTCTTC. It translates to CASSSSGGAHNEQFF.